This passage covers 8 T cell receptor beta chains from one sample sequenced in a study of blood T cells in healthy people across ages (dated by TCRdb to between 2015 and 2017). Preparation of the library involved 5' RACE. Sequencer: Illumina HiSeq 2500. A second about 7 to 12 cycle PCR used a sample-barcoded 5' primer and a J-beta primer mix. Starting from the raw public reads, TCRdb applied fastp trimming at Q25, assembled clones with MiXCR and retained in-frame beta chains. Each record represents a unique CDR3 protein, reported with the most common genes and DNA among its rows. The table for this sample lists 980,000 or so distinct CDR3 sequences; about 48% of them were counted only once. The ten biggest clones cover around 15% of the sample. Input material: blood. All receptors derive from a young man in good health.

This clonotype was detected a few times. A much larger clone lies one base from this, so it may be a read error. V and J are TRBV7-2 and TRBJ1-2; D is uncertain. CDR3 length equals 13 residues. CDR1 is SGHTA and CDR2 is FQGNSA in the germline V gene. The V and J ends lost 5 bases and 1 base respectively, with 8 bases between them. CDR3 coding DNA: TGTGCCAGCAGCGCGACCTATAACTATGGCTACACCTTC. This encodes CASSATYNYGYTF.

Remarks on this clonotype: At one boundary the junction diverges from the germline segment, which might be a read error. The V gene is TRBV7-2, the J gene TRBJ2-1; D possibly corresponds to TRBD1 (6 bases). The CDR3 contains 15 residues. Germline loops: CDR1 SGHTA, CDR2 FQGNSA. DNA of the CDR3: TGTGCTAGCAGCTTATCCGTGGGGGCACACAATGAGCAGTTCTTC. It translates to CASSLSVGAHNEQFF.

The chain is built from TRBV27 and TRBJ2-3; TRBD1 aligns across 7 bases. Trimming took 2 bases from V and 7 from J; bases not matched to a gene: 6. The CDR3 contains 14 residues. CDR1 and CDR2 (germline): MNHEY, SMNVEV (reference sequence). The CDR3 region is CASSLRDRENTQYF. In nucleotides, the CDR3 is TGTGCCAGCAGTTTACGAGACAGGGAGAATACGCAGTATTTT.

The chain joins TRBV11-2 to TRBJ2-1, with TRBD1 identical over 11 bases. The germline V gene has CDR1 SGHAT and CDR2 FQNNGV. CDR3 length: 15 amino acids. J gave up 9 bases and V 5 bases, and 9 bases lay outside the gene matches. The CDR3 here is CASSNPGQGVREQFF. Written as DNA, the CDR3 is TGTGCCAGCAGCAATCCGGGACAGGGGGTTCGTGAGCAGTTCTTC.

This chain connects TRBV11-3 to TRBJ2-3; maybe TRBD2 (5 bases). CDR1 SGHNT and CDR2 YENEEA come from the germline V gene. V shed 0 bases and J shed 1 base, with 14 bases lying between them. The CDR3 extends over 17 amino acids. The chain's CDR3 is CASSLDLGDTRTDTQYF. In nucleotides, the CDR3 is TGTGCCAGCAGCTTAGATTTGGGAGACACCCGCACAGATACGCAGTATTTT.

The V call is TRBV7-2, the J call TRBJ2-5; 8 nucleotides agree with TRBD2. The J call may be faulty, since TRBJ2-7 better matches the DNA end. There are 14 residues in the CDR3. The germline V gene has CDR1 SGHTA and CDR2 FQGNSA. The CDR3 DNA reads as TGTGCCAGCAGGTTTAGCGGGGCGGGCCTCGAGCAGTACTTC. This sequence encodes CASRFSGAGLEQYF.

The chain combines TRBV3-1 with TRBJ2-2; TRBD2 matches at 9 bases. CDR1 LGHDT and CDR2 YNNKEL come from the germline V gene (reference sequence). The CDR3 covers 15 residues. V lost 4 bases and J lost 6; bases outside the gene matches: 6. CDR3 residues: CASSLAGVEAGELFF. CDR3 sequence (DNA): TGTGCCAGCAGCCTAGCGGGGGTGGAGGCCGGGGAGCTGTTTTTT.

In regard to this clonotype: One junction end disagrees with the germline gene, perhaps due to a read error. This chain uses TRBV12-3 or TRBV12-4 with TRBJ2-3; D not resolved. This CDR3 has 15 residues. The chain's CDR3 is CASSFRAERTDTRYF. The DNA for the CDR3 is TGTGCCAGCAGTTTTCGGGCAGAACGCACAGATACGCGGTATTTT.